This is a list of T cell receptor beta chains from one sample in a study of Graves' ophthalmopathy and Graves' hyperthyroidism. TCRdb independently ran MiXCR on the multiplex PCR reads; one entry per CDR3 protein. Of some 390,000 distinct CDR3 sequences in the sample, 18% were seen once. Source material: peripheral blood. These receptors were obtained from a woman younger than 35 with Graves' ophthalmopathy. Both conserved end residues are part of each CDR3. Fields, in order: clone size, V gene, D gene, J gene, CDR3 protein, CDR3 DNA. The D gene is left open where the match is weak. Clone size appears in some rows only: once, few, many, or a class for an expanded clone.

>many|TRBV7-2|TRBD1|TRBJ2-5
CASSRLTGAQETQYF
TGTGCCAGCAGCCGATTGACAGGGGCGCAAGAGACCCAGTACTTC
>many|TRBV11-1|TRBD2|TRBJ2-2
CASSPSGGPNTGELFF
TGTGCCAGCAGTCCGAGCGGGGGCCCGAACACCGGGGAGCTGTTTTTT
>many|TRBV27|NA|TRBJ1-2
CASSLGAPNYGYTF
TGTGCCAGCAGTTTAGGCGCCCCTAACTATGGCTACACCTTC
>many|TRBV10-2|NA|TRBJ1-1
CASSEWSGGGTEAFF
TGCGCCAGCAGTGAGTGGTCGGGCGGGGGAACTGAAGCTTTCTTT
>many|TRBV20-1|TRBD1|TRBJ1-5
CSAISGGGNQPQHF
TGCAGTGCAATATCAGGGGGCGGCAATCAGCCCCAGCATTTT
>many|TRBV30|NA|TRBJ1-1
CAWSPRGGGAEAFF
TGTGCCTGGAGTCCCCGAGGTGGGGGAGCTGAAGCTTTCTTT
>many|TRBV20-1|NA|TRBJ2-7
CSALVSAGRHEQYF
TGCAGTGCTCTAGTTTCGGCAGGGAGACACGAGCAGTACTTC
>many|TRBV11-1|NA|TRBJ2-5
CASSSSGTDGNQETQYF
TGTGCCAGCAGCTCATCCGGAACGGACGGGAATCAAGAGACCCAGTACTTC
>many|TRBV5-1|NA|TRBJ1-1
CASSWDPNTEAFF
TGCGCCAGCAGCTGGGACCCAAACACTGAAGCTTTCTTT
>many|TRBV29-1|TRBD1|TRBJ1-2
CSVPQGGHYGYTF
TGCAGCGTCCCTCAGGGGGGCCACTATGGCTACACCTTC
>many|TRBV7-3|TRBD1|TRBJ2-7
CASSLTWGQGNEQYF
TGTGCCAGCAGCTTAACGTGGGGACAGGGAAACGAGCAGTACTTC
>many|TRBV20-1|NA|TRBJ2-5
CSAGEGGKETQYF
TGCAGTGCTGGAGAAGGGGGTAAAGAGACCCAGTACTTC
>many|TRBV30|TRBD1|TRBJ1-1
CAWSADRAPRAEAFF
TGTGCCTGGAGTGCCGACAGGGCCCCCCGGGCTGAAGCTTTCTTT
>many|TRBV6-2/TRBV6-3|TRBD1|TRBJ2-7
CASSSDRGLYEQYF
TGTGCCAGCAGTTCGGACAGGGGGCTTTACGAGCAGTACTTC
>NA|TRBV10-2|TRBD2|TRBJ2-5
CASRTSGRAETQYF
TGCGCCAGCCGGACTAGCGGGAGGGCAGAGACCCAGTACTTC
>NA|TRBV7-2|NA|TRBJ1-1
CASSLIIAGTFF
TGTGCCAGCAGCTTAATAATAGCAGGAACTTTCTTT
>few|TRBV6-1|NA|TRBJ2-7
CASSPAGGHYEQYF
TGTGCCAGCTCCCCGGCGGGCGGGCACTACGAGCAGTACTTC
>many|TRBV7-2|NA|TRBJ2-7
CASSFSFSLPIYEQYF
TGTGCCAGCAGCTTTTCCTTCAGTCTACCAATATACGAGCAGTACTTC
>many|TRBV7-3|NA|TRBJ2-3
CASSLSGLGGSQYF
TGTGCCAGCAGCTTAAGCGGGCTCGGGGGCTCGCAGTATTTT
>many|TRBV6-2/TRBV6-3|NA|TRBJ2-5
CASSYDGETQYF
TGTGCCAGCAGCTACGACGGAGAGACCCAGTACTTC
>few|TRBV24-1|NA|TRBJ1-1
CATESWGQAFF
TGTGCCACCGAGAGCTGGGGGCAGGCTTTCTTT
>many|TRBV28|NA|TRBJ1-1
CASISGSRGWLGMNTEAFF
TGTGCCAGCATCTCCGGGTCCAGGGGCTGGCTCGGTATGAACACTGAAGCTTTCTTT
>many|TRBV6-1|NA|TRBJ2-7
CASSAGRGTYEQYF
TGTGCCAGCAGTGCAGGCAGGGGAACGTACGAGCAGTACTTC
>many|TRBV5-1|TRBD1|TRBJ1-5
CASRRGTDDQPQHF
TGCGCCAGCAGACGCGGGACAGACGATCAGCCCCAGCATTTT
>many|TRBV2|NA|TRBJ2-7
CASRRTQGAYEQYF
TGTGCCAGCAGGAGAACACAGGGTGCCTACGAGCAGTACTTC
>many|TRBV6-1|NA|TRBJ2-7
CASSEEEGRLSSYEQYF
TGTGCCAGCAGTGAAGAAGAGGGACGCCTGTCCTCCTACGAGCAGTACTTC
>NA|TRBV15|NA|TRBJ2-7
CATSRDRAGTSYEQYF
TGTGCCACCAGCAGAGATCGGGCGGGGACCTCCTACGAGCAGTACTTC
>NA|TRBV30|NA|TRBJ1-2
CAWGYGEEYGYTF
TGTGCCTGGGGCTATGGGGAGGAGTATGGCTACACCTTC
>NA|TRBV27|NA|TRBJ1-1
CASSLQGNSGEAFF
TGTGCCAGCAGTTTACAGGGGAACAGCGGTGAAGCTTTCTTT
>many|TRBV27|NA|TRBJ1-1
CASGLQVNTEAFF
TGTGCCAGCGGTTTACAGGTGAACACTGAAGCTTTCTTT
>many|TRBV19|TRBD1|TRBJ1-2
CASHRQGYDYGYTF
TGTGCCAGCCACCGACAGGGGTACGACTATGGCTACACCTTC
>NA|TRBV29-1|NA|TRBJ2-5
CSVVRSGAETQYF
TGCAGCGTTGTTCGGTCGGGAGCGGAGACCCAGTACTTC
>many|TRBV27|TRBD1|TRBJ1-1
CASSFASTGRASEAFF
TGTGCCAGCAGTTTCGCCTCGACAGGGAGAGCGAGTGAAGCTTTCTTT
>many|TRBV12-3/TRBV12-4|TRBD1|TRBJ2-7
CASSSRILTGDEQYF
TGTGCCAGCAGTTCCCGTATCCTGACAGGGGACGAGCAGTACTTC
>many|TRBV5-1|TRBD2|TRBJ2-7
CASSLTPGTTYEQYF
TGCGCCAGCAGCTTGACCCCCGGGACTACCTACGAGCAGTACTTC
>many|TRBV5-1|NA|TRBJ2-4
CASSLSRDQTLRAKNIQYF
TGCGCCAGCAGCTTGTCCCGGGACCAAACTCTCAGGGCCAAAAACATTCAGTACTTC
>many|TRBV6-2/TRBV6-3|TRBD1|TRBJ1-2
CASSYSSGQGKFYGYTF
TGTGCCAGCAGTTACTCCTCCGGACAGGGAAAGTTCTATGGCTACACCTTC
>NA|TRBV6-2/TRBV6-3|NA|TRBJ2-7
CASNLVAYEQYF
TGTGCCAGCAATCTGGTCGCCTACGAGCAGTACTTC